This is a list of T cell receptor beta chains from one sample in a study of blood T cell repertoires in COVID-19. Here immunoSEQ multiplex PCR was the method, and the copy in TCRdb shows in-frame clones only, minus some. Here the sample spans 200,000 to 300,000 clones, around 89% being singletons. Specimen: PBMCs or T cells enriched from blood (not recorded which). All receptors come from a woman aged 30 to 39 who had recovered from COVID-19. Each CDR3 is given with its conserved first and last residue. The D gene is left open where the match is weak. Not every row has a clone size; where given, it reads once, few, many or a size class.

>.|TRBJ1-4|TRBV7-8|.
TGTGCCAGCAGCTTAGGGGGGGGGTATGAAAAACTGTTTTTT
CASSLGGGYEKLFF
>once|TRBJ2-7|TRBV10-3|.
TGTGCCATCAGTGAGTCGACTAGGGAAACGACCTACGAGCAGTACTTC
CAISESTRETTYEQYF
>.|TRBJ2-1|TRBV28|.
TGTGCCAGCAGCGCTTACAGGGCGAGCTCCTACAATGAGCAGTTCTTC
CASSAYRASSYNEQFF
>.|TRBJ2-1|TRBV4-2|.
TGTGCCAGCAGGTCCCGGGACCAGGGGGGAAATGAGCAGTTCTTC
CASRSRDQGGNEQFF
>.|TRBJ2-7|TRBV30|.
TGTGCCTGGAGTGTACACCGGGGAACCTACGAGCAGTACTTC
CAWSVHRGTYEQYF
>once|TRBJ2-1|TRBV13|TRBD2
TGTGCCAGCAGCCCCGAGGCGGGGGTGGAGCAGTTCTTC
CASSPEAGVEQFF
>.|TRBJ2-5|TRBV7-2|.
TGTGCCAGCAGCTCCGGGGTAGGACCCCGGGGGACCCAGTACTTC
CASSSGVGPRGTQYF
>.|TRBJ1-4|TRBV7-9|.
TGTGCCAGCAGCTTAGACAAGACAGCTAATGAAAAACTGTTTTTT
CASSLDKTANEKLFF
>.|TRBJ2-3|TRBV27|.
TGTGCCAGCAGTTTAGAGGGGACTCGGAAAGATACGCAGTATTTT
CASSLEGTRKDTQYF
>.|TRBJ1-5|TRBV19|.
TGTGCCAGTAGTACGTCCGGGGATTCGGGTCAGCCCCAGCATTTT
CASSTSGDSGQPQHF
>.|TRBJ1-1|TRBV3-1/TRBV3-2|.
TGTGCCAGCAGCCAAGCCGAGGGAGAAGCTTTCTTT
CASSQAEGEAFF
>.|TRBJ2-1|TRBV15|TRBD2
TGTGCCACCAGCAGATACCGACTAGCGGGAGGGCCGAGGTCCTACAATGAGCAGTTCTTC
CATSRYRLAGGPRSYNEQFF
>.|TRBJ1-6|TRBV9|.
TGTGCCAGCAGCGTAGGTTGGAGCTCCTATAATTCACCCCTCCACTTT
CASSVGWSSYNSPLHF
>.|TRBJ1-5|TRBV27|.
TGTGCCACCGCGAGGGAATATAGCAATCAGCCCCAGCATTTT
CATAREYSNQPQHF
>.|TRBJ1-6|TRBV18|.
TGTGCCAGCTCGACTACAGGGTTAAATTCACCCCTCCACTTT
CASSTTGLNSPLHF
>.|TRBJ1-6|TRBV18|.
TGTGCCAGCTCACTTAGCTCCTATAATTCACCCCTCCACTTT
CASSLSSYNSPLHF
>.|TRBJ2-4|TRBV28|.
TGTGCCAGCACAGGGTTCCCTATAAACATTCAGTACTTC
CASTGFPINIQYF
>.|TRBJ1-2|TRBV5-1|.
TGCGCCAGCAGCCCGGACACGCAGGCTAACTATGGCTACACCTTC
CASSPDTQANYGYTF
>once|TRBJ2-7|TRBV5-1|.
TGCGCCAGCAGCTCGGGACACCTGAACTCCTACGAGCAGTACTTC
CASSSGHLNSYEQYF
>.|TRBJ1-2|TRBV28|TRBD1
TGTGCCAGCAGTTTGACCCCGACAGGGAAGAACTATGGCTACACCTTC
CASSLTPTGKNYGYTF
>.|TRBJ2-5|TRBV7-2|.
TGTGCCAGCAGCCTACTAGGAGAGACCCAGTACTTC
CASSLLGETQYF
>.|TRBJ2-2|TRBV28|.
TGTGCCAGCCAGCTACCCCAGGGGGGCACCGGGGAGCTGTTTTTT
CASQLPQGGTGELFF
>.|TRBJ2-1|TRBV5-1|TRBD1
TGCGCCAGCAGCAGGGCCGGGACAGGGGTTGTAAATGAGCAGTTCTTC
CASSRAGTGVVNEQFF
>.|TRBJ2-1|TRBV11-3|.
TGTGCCAGCAGCCCCTCTCGCGGATCGGGGTTTAATGAGCAGTTCTTC
CASSPSRGSGFNEQFF
>.|TRBJ2-1|TRBV4-1|.
TGCGCCAGCAGCCAAGCCGGGACAGCGGGTGAGCAGTTCTTC
CASSQAGTAGEQFF
>.|TRBJ1-2|TRBV18|.
TGTGCCAGCTCACCGAATCCGAATGAGGGCTACACCTTC
CASSPNPNEGYTF
>.|TRBJ1-1|TRBV30|.
TGTGCCTGGAGCGAAAATTGGGGACAACCGAACACTGAAGCTTTCTTT
CAWSENWGQPNTEAFF
>.|TRBJ2-6|TRBV27|.
TGTGCCAGCAGTTTGTCCGGAGGCAGATTAATGACGGGGGCCAACGTCCTGACTTTC
CASSLSGGRLMTGANVLTF
>.|TRBJ1-5|TRBV2|.
TGTGCCAGCCGAGGGCAAGCAACATACAATCAGCCCCAGCATTTT
CASRGQATYNQPQHF
>once|TRBJ2-2|TRBV5-1|.
TGCGCCAGCAGCTTAGCGGAAAACACCGGGGAGCTGTTTTTT
CASSLAENTGELFF
>.|TRBJ1-2|TRBV19|.
TGTGCCAGTAGTATAAGATTAGAGCATGGCTACACCTTC
CASSIRLEHGYTF
>.|TRBJ2-7|TRBV7-9|TRBD2
TGTGCCAGCAGCAGGACTAGCAATTACTACGAGCAGTACTTC
CASSRTSNYYEQYF
>.|TRBJ2-3|TRBV4-2|.
TGTGCCAGCAGCCGGGGACCCCGGGAGAGGGCAGATACGCAGTATTTT
CASSRGPRERADTQYF
>.|TRBJ2-2|TRBV7-9|TRBD2
TGTGCCAGCAGGGGAGGGACGACGAACACCGGGGAGCTGTTTTTT
CASRGGTTNTGELFF
>.|TRBJ1-5|TRBV20-1|.
TGCAGTGCTAGTGAGGGGGAGGGGCATCAGCCCCAGCATTTT
CSASEGEGHQPQHF
>.|TRBJ2-2|TRBV2|TRBD2
TGTGCCAGCAGTGTGGGCGGGAGTCTAACCGGGGAGCTGTTTTTT
CASSVGGSLTGELFF
>.|TRBJ2-5|TRBV7-2|TRBD2
TGTGCCAGCAGGGCTAGCGGGAGCAAAGAGACCCAGTACTTC
CASRASGSKETQYF
>.|TRBJ1-1|TRBV30|.
TGTGCCTGGGCGGGACTGCCGAACACTGAAGCTTTCTTT
CAWAGLPNTEAFF
>once|TRBJ2-3|TRBV10-2|TRBD2
TGCGCCAGCAGTGTTAGCGGGAGTACCGAAGATACGCAGTATTTT
CASSVSGSTEDTQYF
>.|TRBJ1-2|TRBV19|.
TGTGCCAGTAACATTGACAACAACTATGGCTACACCTTC
CASNIDNNYGYTF
>once|TRBJ2-1|TRBV28|TRBD2
TGTGCCAGCAGTCGACTAGCGGGAGGACGAATCTACAATGAGCAGTTCTTC
CASSRLAGGRIYNEQFF
>.|TRBJ1-2|TRBV28|TRBD1
TGTGCCAGCAGTTTAACAGGGGAAGGTTCCGTCTATGGCTACACCTTC
CASSLTGEGSVYGYTF
>.|TRBJ2-2|TRBV28|.
TGTGCCAGCGATCGACAGTTCGGGCCCACCGGGGAGCTGTTTTTT
CASDRQFGPTGELFF
>.|TRBJ1-2|TRBV28|.
TGTGCCAGCGGCGGTCCGCGTGGCTACACCTTC
CASGGPRGYTF
>.|TRBJ1-1|TRBV7-9|.
TGTGCCAGCAGCCTAAGACAGATAGAAGCTTTCTTT
CASSLRQIEAFF
>.|TRBJ2-7|TRBV4-3|.
TGCGCCAGCAGCCAAGTGTTAGGGGACTACGAGCAGTACTTC
CASSQVLGDYEQYF
>.|TRBJ1-2|TRBV3-1/TRBV3-2|.
TGTGCCAGCACCCCAGGAGGAATTAACTATGGCTACACCTTC
CASTPGGINYGYTF
>.|TRBJ2-5|TRBV29-1|TRBD2
TGCAGCGACCTAGCGGGAGGCCAAGAGACCCAGTACTTC
CSDLAGGQETQYF
>.|TRBJ1-1|TRBV7-6|.
TGTGCCAGCAGCCAGTATAACACTGAAGCTTTCTTT
CASSQYNTEAFF
>.|TRBJ2-2|TRBV5-1|TRBD2
TGCGCCAGCAGAATCAGCGGGAGTGGGACCGGGGAGCTGTTTTTT
CASRISGSGTGELFF
>.|TRBJ1-2|TRBV28|TRBD1
TGTGCCAGCAGTATAGACAGGGGTGGCTACACCTTC
CASSIDRGGYTF